This record concerns one T cell receptor beta chain sequence. A far larger clone is one base from this, pointing to a likely read error. These data belong to a study of cytomegalovirus exposure and HLA in healthy donors. The overall study: The 110 or so validation repertoires used a platform that matched the one used for the approximately 610 first-cohort repertoires, as a later analysis reported.

V lost 3 bases and J 1 base, leaving 7 bases between the germline ends. Germline V gene sequence: CDR1 SGHDT, CDR2 YYEEEE. The CDR3 has 13 amino acids. Here immunoSEQ multiplex PCR was the method, and the copy in TCRdb shows in-frame clones only, minus some. This table has around 200,000 clones, 80% to 85% appearing once. The source of this sequence is a woman aged 18-29 years in good health and CMV-seropositive. Sequences were obtained from PBMCs. The chain recombines TRBV5-6 with TRBJ1-1; TRBD1 is a possible D gene (6 bases). CDR3 residues: CASSWGQNTEAFF. The CDR3 nucleotides are TGTGCCAGCAGCTGGGGACAGAACACTGAAGCTTTCTTT.